This T cell receptor (beta chain) was identified during a study of Ad26.COV2.S vaccination and SARS-CoV-2 variants. Study-level background: Intramuscularly, Ad26.COV2.S was given either once or twice, 56 days apart. Findings and limits, study-wide: Post-vaccination spike-specific CD8+ and CD4+ T cell responses reportedly had substantial breadth. Greater spike-specific TCR breadth was seen in vaccine recipients than in placebo recipients.

Details on this clone: Its target is not known.

This table comes from immunoSEQ multiplex PCR, and its TCRdb copy is limited to in-frame clones, with some not included. This sample has roughly 300,000 clones; around 89% occur once, and the top ten carry approximately 5%. Stated treatment: some 19 received Ad26.COV2.S at low or high dose, single or two shots; 5 received placebo; per-sample allocation not given. Day 63 after the first vaccine or placebo injection was the time point for sampling. Whoever gave the sample was an adult aged 18-55 years in Boston. This CDR3 comprises 16 residues. Germline-derived CDR1 and CDR2 are SGDLS and YYNGEE. Trimming removed 4 bases at V and 4 bases at J, with 17 bases between.

Sequencing used peripheral blood, obtained in a trial of Ad26.COV2.S vaccine versus placebo. The sequence was obtained from a person between 18 and 59 years old who received the Ad26.COV2.S COVID-19 vaccine or a placebo. The chain recombines TRBV9 with TRBJ1-4, with D possibly being TRBD1 (6 bases). The CDR3, as DNA: TGTGCCAGCAGCCGCTCGGGGGCGCAGGGTAATGAAAAACTGTTTTTT. Protein: CASSRSGAQGNEKLFF.